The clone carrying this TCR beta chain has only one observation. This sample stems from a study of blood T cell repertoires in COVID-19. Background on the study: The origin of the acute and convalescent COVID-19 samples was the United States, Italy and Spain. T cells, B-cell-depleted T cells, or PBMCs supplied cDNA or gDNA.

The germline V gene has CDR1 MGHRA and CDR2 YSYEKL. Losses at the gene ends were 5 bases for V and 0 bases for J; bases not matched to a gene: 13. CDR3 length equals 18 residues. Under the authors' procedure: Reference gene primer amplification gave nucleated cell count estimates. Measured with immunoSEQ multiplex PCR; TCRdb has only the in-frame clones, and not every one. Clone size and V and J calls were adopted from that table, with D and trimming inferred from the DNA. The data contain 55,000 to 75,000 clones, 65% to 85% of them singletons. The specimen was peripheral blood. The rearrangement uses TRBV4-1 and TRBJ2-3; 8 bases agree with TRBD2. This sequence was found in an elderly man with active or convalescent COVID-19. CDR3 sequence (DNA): TGCGCCAGCAGCTTTACGGGGGGGGCCCCCGTTAGCACAGATACGCAGTATTTT. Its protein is CASSFTGGAPVSTDTQYF.